The entry below gives a single TCR beta chain sequence along with its context. The antigen is not known. The investigators reverse transcribed all of the isolated RNA, so they sequenced expressed TCRB transcripts. There were approximately 3.5 million reads on average in the naive, central memory and regulatory T cell samples. Measured with immunoSEQ multiplex PCR; TCRdb has only the in-frame clones, and not every one. The sample includes about 260,000 clones, around 24% of them seen just once. The CDR3 runs to 13 residues. V was cut by 7 bases and J by 0 bases, with 9 bases left in between. CDR1 and CDR2 from the germline V gene are SNHLY and FYNNEI. This entry is derived from a study of beta chain features in type 1 diabetes. Study-level points and caveats: Moderate yet significant TCRB CDR3 shortening was seen in Type 1 diabetes patients in all four CD4+ subsets.

This rearrangement joins TRBV2 to TRBJ1-1; D remains ambiguous. This TCR derives from a woman in her twenties or thirties with type 1 diabetes. The sample taken for sequencing was naive CD4+ T cells from blood. DNA for the CDR3: TGTGCCAGCAACACGAATATGAACACTGAAGCTTTCTTT. Encoded protein: CASNTNMNTEAFF.